This T cell receptor beta chain originates from a study of T cell responses to AZD1222 COVID-19 vaccine. Background on the study: Timing groups of about 4 and about 12 weeks for second doses were pooled.

With 4 bases clipped from V and 6 bases from J, the junction kept 8 bases outside the gene matches. The CDR3 loop spans 16 amino acids. Per the germline V gene, CDR1 is SGHRS and CDR2 is YFSETQ. On this clone: The antigen remains undetermined.

Study findings and constraints: Clonal diversity may have been underestimated in mostly white British donors. At 160-218 and 743-854, vaccine-associated CD4 TCRs were dominant, and they spanned spike. Only 6 or 7 individuals given AZD1222 were seropositive at baseline.

Clones were sequenced by immunoSEQ multiplex PCR, and TCRdb holds only the in-frame ones, with some missing. In the table there are some 130,000 clones, roughly 89% of which are singletons. The sequencing here drew on peripheral blood, taken on day 0 of AZD1222 vaccination. The sequence derives from an adult in good health. The V call is TRBV5-1, the J call TRBJ1-6; 9 nucleotides agree with TRBD1. The CDR3 bases are TGCGCCAGCAGCCCTGAACAGGGGGCGTCTAATTCACCCCTCCACTTT. It yields the protein CASSPEQGASNSPLHF.